This T cell receptor beta chain was identified during a study of blood T cell repertoires in COVID-19. As for the study in general: The United States, Italy and Spain supplied acute and convalescent COVID-19 samples. PBMCs, B-cell-depleted T cells, or T cells provided the cDNA or gDNA that made up the material.

Authors' processing steps: Researchers report that nucleated cell counts were estimated from reference gene primer amplification. Repertoires were generated with immunoSEQ multiplex PCR, while TCRdb's copy carries only in-frame clones and drops some. Clone size and V and J calls were adopted from that table, with D and trimming inferred from the DNA. The sample holds fewer than 150,000 clones; just under 85% are singletons and the top ten take 9.5% to 15%. Germline lookup yields CDR1 LNHDA and CDR2 SQIVND (reference sequence). The CDR3 covers 18 residues. Trimming shortened V by 0 bases and J by 0 bases, and 12 bases separated the two germline ends.

The chain is built from TRBV19 and TRBJ2-6; D perhaps matches TRBD1 (5 bases). The receptor comes from a human donor in a cohort sampled during active COVID-19. The sequencing sample was made of peripheral blood. CDR3 amino acids: CASSIDLGVRSGANVLTF. CDR3 bases: TGTGCCAGTAGTATAGATTTAGGGGTCCGCTCTGGGGCCAACGTCCTGACTTTC.